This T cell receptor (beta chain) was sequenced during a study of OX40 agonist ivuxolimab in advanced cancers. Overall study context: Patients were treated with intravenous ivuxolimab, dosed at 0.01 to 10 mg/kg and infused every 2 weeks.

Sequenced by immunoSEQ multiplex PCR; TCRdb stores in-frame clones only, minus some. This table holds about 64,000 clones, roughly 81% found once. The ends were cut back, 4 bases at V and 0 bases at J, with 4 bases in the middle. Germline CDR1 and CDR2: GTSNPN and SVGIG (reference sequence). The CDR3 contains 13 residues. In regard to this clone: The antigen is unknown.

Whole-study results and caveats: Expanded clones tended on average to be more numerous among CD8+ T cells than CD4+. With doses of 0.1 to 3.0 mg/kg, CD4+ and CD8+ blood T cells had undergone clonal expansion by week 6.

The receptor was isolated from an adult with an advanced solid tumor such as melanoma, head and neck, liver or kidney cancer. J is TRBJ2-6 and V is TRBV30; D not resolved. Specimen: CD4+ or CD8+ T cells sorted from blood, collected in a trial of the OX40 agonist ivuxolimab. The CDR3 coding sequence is TGTGCCTGGAAGGGCTCTGGGGCCAACGTCCTGACTTTC. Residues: CAWKGSGANVLTF.